This T cell receptor beta chain is from a study of blood T cell repertoires in COVID-19. Per germline, CDR1 MGHRA and CDR2 YSYEKL. Trimming cost V 0 bases and J 3 bases; bases outside gene matches: 13. The CDR3 length is 18 residues. One Seattle source followed patients from active infection through their disease course. Per the authors' pipeline: Amplifying reference gene primers gave estimates of nucleated cell counts. Some clones are missing from TCRdb's copy, which holds only in-frame ones; the method was immunoSEQ multiplex PCR. That table furnishes V, J and clone size, whereas the DNA furnished D and trimming. The table has 100,000 or so clones, approximately 86% seen once.

V and J are TRBV4-1 and TRBJ2-7; 8 nucleotides align to TRBD1. Sequencing was carried out using peripheral blood. This TCR came from a woman in her 50s with COVID-19, enrolled during active disease. Here the CDR3 DNA reads TGCGCCAGCAGCCAAGAGACCCCCCGGCAGGGGGCGGTCTACGAGCAGTACTTC. This translates into CASSQETPRQGAVYEQYF.